These 17 T cell receptor beta chains were all obtained from the same sample, sequenced in a study of blood T cells in healthy people across ages. A second about 7 to 11 cycle PCR used barcoded and J-beta primers. TCRdb re-analysed the 5' RACE reads in MiXCR, keeping a single row per CDR3 protein. The sample lists 920,000 or so distinct CDR3 sequences; around 45% were seen once. Sequenced: blood. The receptors here all came from a woman in her sixties or seventies in good health.

The V call is TRBV9, the J call TRBJ2-2; 10 nucleotides agree with TRBD2. Germline loops: CDR1 SGDLS, CDR2 YYNGEE. The trim removed 0 bases at V and 4 bases at J, leaving 3 bases unmatched. The CDR3 has 16 residues. CDR3 sequence (DNA): TGTGCCAGCAGCGTAGGGTCTAGCGGGGGCACCGGGGAGCTGTTTTTT. It specifies CASSVGSSGGTGELFF.

This clonotype came up many times. The gene calls are TRBV4-2 and TRBJ2-3, with 9 bases that match TRBD2. Germline CDR1 reads LGHNA; CDR2 reads YNFKEQ. The CDR3 has 18 amino acids. Trimming took 2 bases from V and 4 from J; bases not matched to a gene: 13. CDR3 DNA sequence: TGTGCCAGCAGCCAAAGGTCGGTTGGAGCGGGAGGTTCAGATACGCAGTATTTT. As protein: CASSQRSVGAGGSDTQYF.

The V gene is TRBV20-1, the J gene TRBJ2-1; the D gene could be TRBD1 or TRBD2 (5 bases each). The germline V gene has CDR1 DFQATT and CDR2 SNEGSKA (reference sequence). Trimming stripped 3 bases from V and 4 bases from J, with 7 bases between. The CDR3 runs to 12 residues. CDR3 coding DNA: TGCAGTGCTAGGAGGGGTTACAATGAGCAGTTCTTC. It encodes CSARRGYNEQFF.

This clonotype has just a few counts. The rearrangement uses TRBV12-3 or TRBV12-4 and TRBJ2-5, with 11 bases that match TRBD2. The trim removed 7 bases at V and 4 bases at J, leaving 5 bases unmatched. The CDR3 is made up of 14 amino acids. The CDR3 here is CASTAGLAGETQYF. CDR3 DNA sequence: TGTGCCAGCACCGCAGGACTAGCGGGAGAGACCCAGTACTTC.

V is TRBV11-2 and J is TRBJ2-7; perhaps TRBD2 as D (5 bases). Germline assignment: CDR1 SGHAT and CDR2 FQNNGV. This CDR3 contains 14 residues. V dropped 3 bases and J dropped 0 bases, with 9 bases sitting between them. CDR3 in amino acids: CASSLEVTSYEQYF. CDR3 bases: TGTGCCAGCAGCTTGGAGGTAACCTCCTACGAGCAGTACTTC.

The chain is built from TRBV12-5 and TRBJ2-1, with TRBD2 as a possible D gene (5 bases). V was clipped by 0 bases and J by 4 bases, with 10 bases between them. Per the germline V gene, CDR1 is LGHNT and CDR2 is FRNRAP. This CDR3 spans 15 amino acids. The CDR3 DNA follows: TGTGCTAGTGGTTTGGTACAGCGGTCGTACAATGAGCAGTTCTTC. Translated: CASGLVQRSYNEQFF.

The chain links TRBV29-1 to TRBJ2-1; D might be TRBD1 or TRBD2, each matching 6 bases. Germline V CDR1 and CDR2: SQVTM, ANQGSEA. V lost 6 bases to trimming and J lost 9 bases, with 15 bases between them. This CDR3 is built from 12 residues. The CDR3 region is CSVCGGGSEQFF. CDR3 DNA: TGCAGCGTCTGCGGAGGGGGTTCTGAGCAGTTCTTC.

V gene TRBV20-1 combines with J gene TRBJ1-2, with 8 bases fitting TRBD1. Germline V CDR1 and CDR2: DFQATT, SNEGSKA (reference sequence). The CDR3 contains 14 residues. J lost 4 bases, V lost 3 bases, and 7 bases had no gene match. DNA of the CDR3: TGCAGTGCTAGCACCGGAGACAGGGGCTATGGCTACACCTTC. It yields the protein CSASTGDRGYGYTF.

The chain recombines TRBV5-1 with TRBJ2-7; a possible D gene is TRBD2 (6 bases). With 6 bases removed from V and 2 bases from J, the gap between germline ends came to 12 bases. The CDR3 sequence is 13 residues long. From germline, CDR1 is SGHRS and CDR2 YFSETQ. The CDR3 region is CASKLAATYEQYF. The CDR3 region has the DNA TGCGCCAGCAAGTTAGCGGCCACCTACGAGCAGTACTTC.

The rearrangement uses TRBV29-1 and TRBJ2-1; a weak D match, TRBD2 (6 bases). Looked up from germline, CDR1 is SQVTM and CDR2 is ANQGSEA. The V gene lost 8 bases and the J gene lost 6 bases, with 23 bases spanning the gap. The CDR3 runs to 15 residues. CDR3 DNA sequence: TGCAGCACCTTCCCGGGAGATCCGGAGTTCAATGAGCAGTTCTTC. This gives the protein CSTFPGDPEFNEQFF.

The chain combines TRBV7-3 with TRBJ2-3; D could derive from TRBD1 or TRBD2 (6 bases each). The CDR3 sequence is 17 residues long. From germline, CDR1 is SGHTA and CDR2 FQGTGA. V shed 4 bases and J shed 5 bases, with 22 bases lying between them. CDR3 bases: TGTGCCAGCAGCTCAACCCCAGGGGCGGGATTTGGAGATACGCAGTATTTT. Translating gives CASSSTPGAGFGDTQYF.

This clonotype was observed a few times. This sequence joins TRBV5-1 and TRBJ2-7; 14 bases agree with TRBD2. The CDR3 sequence is 16 residues long. V shed 4 bases, J shed 4 bases, and the junction held 7 bases outside the gene matches. Germline CDR1 is SGHRS and CDR2 is YFSETQ. The CDR3 protein is CASSPGLAGVMYEQYF. The CDR3 bases are TGCGCCAGCAGCCCGGGACTAGCGGGAGTGATGTACGAGCAGTACTTC.

This clonotype has a handful of counts. The gene calls are TRBV9 and TRBJ2-1; tentative D call: TRBD2 (6 bases). V shed 4 bases and J shed 0 bases, with 14 bases lying between them. The germline gives CDR1 SGDLS, CDR2 YYNGEE. This CDR3 is 16 amino acids long. The CDR3 DNA reads TGTGCCAGCAGCTCTCGGGCCGGGAGCTCCTACAATGAGCAGTTCTTC. Translation: CASSSRAGSSYNEQFF.

This clonotype was counted between two and nine times. J is TRBJ2-1 and V is TRBV7-3; a weak D match, TRBD2 (6 bases). The CDR3 is 14 residues long. The germline CDR1 and CDR2 sequences are SGHTA and FQGTGA. The V end lost 5 bases, the J end lost 5 bases, and 13 bases lay between the germline ends. In DNA, the CDR3 is TGTGCCAGCAGCAGACTTAGCGGTGACAATGAGCAGTTCTTC. Translating gives CASSRLSGDNEQFF.

This chain connects TRBV10-3 to TRBJ2-7, with 11 positions matching TRBD2. This CDR3 region has 16 residues. Germline lookup yields CDR1 ENHRY and CDR2 SYGVKD. The V gene end was trimmed by 3 bases and the J gene end by 2 bases; junction bases not matched to a gene: 6. CDR3 amino acids: CAISDQLAGVTYEQYF. The CDR3 nucleotides read TGTGCCATCAGTGACCAACTAGCGGGAGTAACCTACGAGCAGTACTTC.

V and J are TRBV20-1 and TRBJ2-3; 8 bases fit TRBD2. Per the germline V gene, CDR1 is DFQATT and CDR2 is SNEGSKA (reference sequence). CDR3 length: 15 residues. With 5 bases clipped from V and 3 bases from J, the junction kept 10 bases outside the gene matches. The CDR3 spells CSAPPLAGRTDTQYF. In DNA form, the CDR3 reads TGCAGTGCTCCTCCCTTAGCGGGAAGGACAGATACGCAGTATTTT.

V usage is TRBV20-1 and J usage is TRBJ2-7; 8 bases fit TRBD1. V shed 6 bases and J 2 bases; nucleotides not matched to a gene: 6. The CDR3 is 13 amino acids. Germline V gives CDR1 DFQATT, CDR2 SNEGSKA (reference sequence). The CDR3 is CSAASGGPYEQYF. CDR3 DNA sequence: TGCAGTGCCGCGTCAGGGGGCCCCTACGAGCAGTACTTC.